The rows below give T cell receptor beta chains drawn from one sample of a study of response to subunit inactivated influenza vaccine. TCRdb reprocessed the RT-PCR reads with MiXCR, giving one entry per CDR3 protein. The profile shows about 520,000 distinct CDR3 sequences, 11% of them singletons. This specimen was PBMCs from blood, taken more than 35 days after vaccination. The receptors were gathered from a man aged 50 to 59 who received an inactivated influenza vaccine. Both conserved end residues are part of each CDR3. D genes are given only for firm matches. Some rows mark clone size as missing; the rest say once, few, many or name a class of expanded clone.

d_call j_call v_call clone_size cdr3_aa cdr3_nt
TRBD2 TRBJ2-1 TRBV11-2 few CASSSHREGLEQFF TGTGCCAGCAGCTCCCATCGGGAGGGCCTTGAGCAGTTCTTC
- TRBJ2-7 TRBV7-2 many CASSTGRGDYEQYF TGTGCCAGCAGTACTGGCAGGGGGGACTACGAGCAGTACTTC
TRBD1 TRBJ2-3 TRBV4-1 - CASSQAPPDRGTDTQYF TGCGCCAGCAGCCAAGCCCCCCCGGACAGGGGAACAGATACGCAGTATTTT
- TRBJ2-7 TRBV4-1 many CASSQGPGTYEQYF TGCGCCAGCAGCCAGGGCCCCGGGACCTACGAGCAGTACTTC
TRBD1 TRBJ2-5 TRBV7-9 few CASSLRQGAVETQYF TGTGCCAGCAGCCTGAGACAGGGGGCAGTGGAGACCCAGTACTTC
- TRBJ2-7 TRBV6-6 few CASSYKGSYEQYF TGTGCCAGCAGTTACAAAGGGTCCTACGAGCAGTACTTC
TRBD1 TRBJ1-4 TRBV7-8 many CASSKGTGVNEKLFF TGTGCCAGCAGCAAAGGGACAGGGGTTAATGAAAAACTGTTTTTT
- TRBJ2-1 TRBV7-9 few CASRAGSEQFF TGTGCCAGCAGGGCCGGGTCGGAGCAGTTCTTC
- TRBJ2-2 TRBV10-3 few CAISENWGIISGELFF TGTGCCATCAGTGAGAATTGGGGAATTATCTCCGGGGAGCTGTTTTTT
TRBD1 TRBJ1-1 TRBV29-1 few CSAGGQENTEAFF TGCAGCGCTGGGGGACAGGAGAACACTGAAGCTTTCTTT
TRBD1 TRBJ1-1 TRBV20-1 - CSARSSTGITEAFF TGCAGTGCTAGATCCTCGACAGGGATCACTGAAGCTTTCTTT
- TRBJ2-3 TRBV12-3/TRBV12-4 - CASNPFQGLGTDTQYF TGTGCCAGCAACCCCTTCCAAGGACTTGGCACAGATACGCAGTATTTT
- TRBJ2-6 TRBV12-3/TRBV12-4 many CASSFFGANVLTF TGTGCCAGCAGTTTCTTTGGGGCCAACGTCCTGACTTTC
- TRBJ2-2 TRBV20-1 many CSARGASTGELFF TGCAGTGCTAGGGGGGCCAGCACCGGGGAGCTGTTTTTT
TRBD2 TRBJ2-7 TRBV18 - CASSPRGREYEQYF TGTGCCAGCTCACCTCGGGGGAGGGAGTACGAGCAGTACTTC
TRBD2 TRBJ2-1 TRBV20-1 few CSAQALAGAFF TGCAGTGCCCAGGCCTTGGCGGGAGCGTTCTTC
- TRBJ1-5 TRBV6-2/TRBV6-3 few CASRLDGYSNQPQHF TGTGCCAGCAGATTGGACGGATATAGCAATCAGCCCCAGCATTTT
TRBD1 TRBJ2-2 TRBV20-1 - CSARRTGNTGELFF TGCAGTGCTAGGCGGACAGGGAACACCGGGGAGCTGTTTTTT
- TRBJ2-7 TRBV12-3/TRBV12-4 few CASSPGLTSYEQYF TGTGCCAGCAGTCCCGGACTCACCTCCTACGAGCAGTACTTC
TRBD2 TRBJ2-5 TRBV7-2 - CASSFRTSVQETQYF TGTGCCAGCAGCTTCCGGACTAGCGTACAAGAGACCCAGTACTTC
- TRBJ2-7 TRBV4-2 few CASSVEVGSYEQYF TGTGCCAGCAGCGTAGAGGTGGGCTCCTACGAGCAGTACTTC
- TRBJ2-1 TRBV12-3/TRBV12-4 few CASSPDSAYNEQFF TGTGCCAGCAGTCCGGACTCCGCTTACAATGAGCAGTTCTTC
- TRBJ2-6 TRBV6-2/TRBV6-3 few CASSYRKGSGANVLTF TGTGCCAGCAGTTACAGAAAGGGTTCTGGGGCCAACGTCCTGACTTTC
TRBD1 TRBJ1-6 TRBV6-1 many CASSPAHGTGGSPLHF TGTGCCAGCAGTCCCGCCCACGGCACAGGGGGATCACCCCTCCACTTT
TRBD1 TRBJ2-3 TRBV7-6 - CASSFGTGLFTDTQYF TGTGCCAGCAGCTTCGGGACAGGACTTTTCACAGATACGCAGTATTTT
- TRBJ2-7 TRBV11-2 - CASSLSRVTSYEQYF TGTGCCAGCAGCTTATCGAGAGTGACCTCCTACGAGCAGTACTTC
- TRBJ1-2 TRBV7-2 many CASSRDRRDGYTF TGTGCCAGCAGCCGGGACCGGAGGGATGGCTACACCTTC
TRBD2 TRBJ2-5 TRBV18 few CASSIGLASDQETQYF TGTGCCAGCTCTATCGGACTAGCGTCAGACCAAGAGACCCAGTACTTC
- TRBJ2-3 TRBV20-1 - CSARSRDTQYF TGCAGTGCTAGGTCGAGAGATACGCAGTATTTT
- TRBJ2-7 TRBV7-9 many CASSSQHFSSYEQYF TGTGCCAGCAGCTCACAGCACTTCAGCTCCTACGAGCAGTACTTC
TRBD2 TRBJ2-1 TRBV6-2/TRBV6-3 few CASSNPGLVTGSEQFF TGTGCCAGCAGCAATCCTGGACTAGTCACTGGGAGTGAGCAGTTCTTC
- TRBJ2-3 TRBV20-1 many CSAKPAGGTDTQYF TGCAGTGCTAAGCCGGCAGGGGGCACAGATACGCAGTATTTT
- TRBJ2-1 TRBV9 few CASSPGVASVNEQFF TGTGCCAGCAGCCCGGGGGTCGCTAGCGTGAATGAGCAGTTCTTC
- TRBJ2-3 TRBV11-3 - CASSLDRTATQYF TGTGCCAGCAGCTTAGATCGAACGGCTACGCAGTATTTT
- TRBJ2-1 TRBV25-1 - CASSEWEGYNEQFF TGTGCCAGCAGTGAATGGGAAGGGTACAATGAGCAGTTCTTC
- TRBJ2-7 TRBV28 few CASRGRQSSYEQYF TGTGCCAGCAGGGGCAGACAGTCTTCCTACGAGCAGTACTTC
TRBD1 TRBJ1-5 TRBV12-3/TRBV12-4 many CASSLRGQFQPQHF TGTGCCAGCAGTTTGAGGGGGCAGTTTCAGCCCCAGCATTTT
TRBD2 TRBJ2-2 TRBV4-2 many CASSQENVRTSGSNTGELFF TGTGCCAGCAGCCAAGAAAACGTAAGGACTAGCGGATCGAACACCGGGGAGCTGTTTTTT
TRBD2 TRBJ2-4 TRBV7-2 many CASSSGLVRQNIQYF TGTGCCAGCAGCTCGGGACTAGTACGGCAAAACATTCAGTACTTC
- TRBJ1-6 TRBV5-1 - CASSSGGTPSSPLHF TGCGCCAGCAGCTCGGGGGGGACACCCAGTTCACCCCTCCACTTT
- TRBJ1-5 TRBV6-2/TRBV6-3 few CASSYLVSNQPQHF TGTGCCAGCAGTTACCTGGTGAGCAATCAGCCCCAGCATTTT